This record covers a single TCR beta chain. The antigen is not known. The data belong to a study of T cell responses to AZD1222 COVID-19 vaccine. Study results and limitations: Of the AZD1222 recipients, only 5 to 7 were seropositive at baseline. Among spike-specific TCRs, nearly half reportedly target unmutated variant regions. Mostly white British, mostly female donors; authors suggested clonal diversity may be underestimated. Every sample of the repertoires postdated the peak T cell response.

Trimming took off 5 bases at V and 7 bases at J, with 8 bases between the two ends. The germline CDR1 and CDR2 sequences are SEHNR and FQNEAQ (reference sequence). The CDR3 has 12 amino acids. The repertoire was sequenced with immunoSEQ multiplex PCR; TCRdb's copy has only in-frame clones and lacks some. The profile shows about 130,000 clones, about 91% of them singletons. V and J are TRBV7-9 and TRBJ1-4; D is unresolved. This sequence was found in an adult in good health. Sequences were derived from peripheral blood, sampled on day 0 of AZD1222 vaccination. The DNA of the CDR3 is TGTGCCAGCAGCGGGTCGGGTGAAAAACTGTTTTTT. Protein sequence: CASSGSGEKLFF.